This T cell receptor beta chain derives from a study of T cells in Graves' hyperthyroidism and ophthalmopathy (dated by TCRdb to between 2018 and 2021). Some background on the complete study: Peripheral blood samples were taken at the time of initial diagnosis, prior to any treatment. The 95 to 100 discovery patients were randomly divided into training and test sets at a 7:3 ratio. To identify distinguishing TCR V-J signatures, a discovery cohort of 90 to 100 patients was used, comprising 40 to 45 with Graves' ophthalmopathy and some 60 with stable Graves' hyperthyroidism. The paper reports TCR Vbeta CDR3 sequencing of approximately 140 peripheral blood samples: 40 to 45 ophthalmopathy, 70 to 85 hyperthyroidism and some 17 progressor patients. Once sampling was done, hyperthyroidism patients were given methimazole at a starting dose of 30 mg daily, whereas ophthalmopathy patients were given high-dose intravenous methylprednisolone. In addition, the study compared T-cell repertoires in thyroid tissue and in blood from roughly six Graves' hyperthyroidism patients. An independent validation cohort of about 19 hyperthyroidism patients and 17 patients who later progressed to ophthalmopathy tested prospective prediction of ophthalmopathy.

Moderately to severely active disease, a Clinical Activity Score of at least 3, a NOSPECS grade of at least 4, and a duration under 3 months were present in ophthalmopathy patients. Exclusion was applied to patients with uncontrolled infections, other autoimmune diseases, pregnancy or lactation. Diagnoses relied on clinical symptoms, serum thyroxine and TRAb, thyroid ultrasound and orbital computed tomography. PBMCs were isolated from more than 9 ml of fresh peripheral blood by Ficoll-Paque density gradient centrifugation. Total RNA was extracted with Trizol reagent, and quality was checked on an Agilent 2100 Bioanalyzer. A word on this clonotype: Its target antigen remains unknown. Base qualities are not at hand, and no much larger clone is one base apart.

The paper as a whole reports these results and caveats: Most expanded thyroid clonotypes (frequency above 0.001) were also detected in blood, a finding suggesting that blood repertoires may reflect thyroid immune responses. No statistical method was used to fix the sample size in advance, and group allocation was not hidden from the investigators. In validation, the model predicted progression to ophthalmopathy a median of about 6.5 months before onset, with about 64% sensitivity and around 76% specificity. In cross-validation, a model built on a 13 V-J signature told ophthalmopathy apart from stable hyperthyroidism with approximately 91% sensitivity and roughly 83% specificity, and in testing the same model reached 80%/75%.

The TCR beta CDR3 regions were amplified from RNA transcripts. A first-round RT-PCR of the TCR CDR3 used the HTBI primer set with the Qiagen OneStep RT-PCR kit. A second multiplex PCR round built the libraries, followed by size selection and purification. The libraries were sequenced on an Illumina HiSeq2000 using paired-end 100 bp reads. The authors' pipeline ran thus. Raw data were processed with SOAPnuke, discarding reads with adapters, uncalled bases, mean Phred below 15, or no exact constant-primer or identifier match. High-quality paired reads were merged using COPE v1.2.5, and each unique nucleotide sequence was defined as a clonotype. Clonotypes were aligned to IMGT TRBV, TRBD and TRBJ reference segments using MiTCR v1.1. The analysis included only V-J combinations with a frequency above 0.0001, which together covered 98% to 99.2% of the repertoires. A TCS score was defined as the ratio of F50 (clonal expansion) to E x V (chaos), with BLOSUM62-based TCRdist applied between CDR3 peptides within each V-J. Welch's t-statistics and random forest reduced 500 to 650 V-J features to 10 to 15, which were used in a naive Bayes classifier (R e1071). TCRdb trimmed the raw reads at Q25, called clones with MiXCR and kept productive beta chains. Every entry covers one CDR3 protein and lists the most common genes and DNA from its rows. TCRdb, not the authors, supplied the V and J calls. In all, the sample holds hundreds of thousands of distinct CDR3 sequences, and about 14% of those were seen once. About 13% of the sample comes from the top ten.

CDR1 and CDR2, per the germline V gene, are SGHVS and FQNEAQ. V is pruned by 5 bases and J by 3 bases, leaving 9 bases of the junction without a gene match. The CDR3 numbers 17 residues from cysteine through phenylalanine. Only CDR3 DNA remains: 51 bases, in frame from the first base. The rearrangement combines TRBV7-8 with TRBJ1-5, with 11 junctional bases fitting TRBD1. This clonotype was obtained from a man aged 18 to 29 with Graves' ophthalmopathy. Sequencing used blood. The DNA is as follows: TGTGCCAGCAGCCAACGGACAGGGGGCTCTATCAATCAGCCCCAGCATTTT. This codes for CASSQRTGGSINQPQHF.